The 23 T cell receptor beta chains below all came from one sample that was sequenced in a study of OX40 agonist ivuxolimab in advanced cancers. Repertoires were generated with immunoSEQ multiplex PCR, while TCRdb's copy carries only in-frame clones and drops some. The top ten hold 3.5% to 4% of the sample, which has approximately 100,000 clones, around 85% seen once. The sequenced sample was CD4+ or CD8+ T cells sorted from blood, obtained in a trial of the OX40 agonist ivuxolimab. Receptor source: an adult with an advanced solid tumor such as melanoma, head and neck, liver or kidney cancer.

This clone appeared a single time. This chain connects TRBV19 to TRBJ2-3; 9 nucleotides line up with TRBD2. Trimming cost V 4 bases and J 6 bases; bases outside gene matches: 11. The CDR3 is 16 residues long. Germline assignment: CDR1 LNHDA and CDR2 SQIVND (reference sequence). CDR3 in amino acids: CASSTRLAAPRDTQYF. CDR3 bases: TGTGCCAGTAGTACCCGACTAGCGGCCCCTCGTGATACGCAGTATTTT. The full variable domain, with the rest looked up from reference TRBV19 and TRBJ2-3, is DGGITQSPKYLFRKEGQNVTLSCEQNLNHDAMYWYRQDPGQGLRLIYYSQIVNDFQKGDIAEGYSVSREKKESFPLTVTSAQKNPTAFYLCASSTRLAAPRDTQYFGPGTRLTVL.

This chain uses TRBV5-1 with TRBJ2-5; 12 nucleotides agree with TRBD2. CDR1 is SGHRS and CDR2 is YFSETQ in the germline V gene. There are 18 residues in the CDR3. The V gene end was trimmed by 0 bases and the J gene end by 1 base; junction bases not matched to a gene: 7. CDR3 in amino acids: CASSLALRTSGIQETQYF. The CDR3, as DNA: TGCGCCAGCAGCTTGGCCCTTCGGACTAGCGGGATCCAAGAGACCCAGTACTTC. The variable domain in full, completed from reference TRBV5-1 and TRBJ2-5, reads KAGVTQTPRYLIKTRGQQVTLSCSPISGHRSVSWYQQTPGQGLQFLFEYFSETQRNKGNFPGRFSGRQFSNSRSEMNVSTLELGDSALYLCASSLALRTSGIQETQYFGPGTRLLVL.

In this sample, this clone turned up once. The genes are TRBV19 and TRBJ2-1; D gene ambiguous. V gave up 5 bases and J gave up 10 bases, with 12 bases separating them. The CDR3 is 12 residues long. CDR1 is LNHDA, CDR2 SQIVND, per germline (reference sequence). CDR3 residues: CASSAREIEQFF. As DNA, the CDR3 is TGTGCCAGTAGTGCTAGGGAAATAGAGCAGTTCTTC.

The gene calls are TRBV6-5 and TRBJ2-1, with 9 bases identical to TRBD2. The CDR3 sequence is 16 residues long. Trimming at V came to 0 bases and at J to 12 bases, leaving 12 bases not matched to a gene. The germline gives CDR1 MNHEY, CDR2 SVGAGI. The CDR3 DNA reads as TGTGCCAGCAGTTACTCGCTCGAGCGGGGGGCCCTGCGGCAGTTCTTC. Amino acids: CASSYSLERGALRQFF.

The chain employs TRBV6-1 and TRBJ2-7, with TRBD1 identical over 7 bases. The germline V gene encodes CDR1 MNHNS and CDR2 SASEGT. The CDR3 is made up of 15 amino acids. J gave up 5 bases and V 2 bases, and 9 bases lay outside the gene matches. CDR3 in DNA: TGTGCCAGCAGTGAATTGAGGGACAGTTACGACGAGCAGTACTTC. Encoded protein: CASSELRDSYDEQYF.

The chain recombines TRBV7-2 with TRBJ1-3; D not resolved. The germline gives CDR1 SGHTA, CDR2 FQGNSA. CDR3 size: 16 residues. The V gene lost 1 base and the J gene lost 0 bases, with 10 bases spanning the gap. CDR3 in DNA: TGTGCCAGCAGCTTAGTGGGGTCTAACTCTGGAAACACCATATATTTT. Its translation is CASSLVGSNSGNTIYF.

The sample holds a few counts of this clone. The chain carries TRBV5-1 and TRBJ1-1; no reliable D call. Germline CDR1 SGHRS, CDR2 YFSETQ. V shed 0 bases and J shed 0 bases, with 9 bases lying between them. CDR3 length: 15 amino acids. CDR3 coding DNA: TGCGCCAGCAGCTTGGAGGAGTTCATGAACACTGAAGCTTTCTTT. It encodes CASSLEEFMNTEAFF.

The genes are TRBV13 and TRBJ2-7; 8 bases line up with TRBD1. After removal of 4 bases from V and 5 bases from J, the junction contained 7 bases not matched to a gene. CDR3 length equals 14 residues. Per germline, CDR1 PRHDT and CDR2 FYEKMQ (reference sequence). The CDR3 DNA is TGTGCCAGCAGCTCTCGGACAGGGTACCACGAGCAGTACTTC. Its protein product is CASSSRTGYHEQYF.

The chain employs TRBV7-6 and TRBJ2-1; D unclear. Trimming stripped 0 bases from V and 2 bases from J, with 8 bases between. The germline CDR1 and CDR2 sequences are SGHVS and FNYEAQ. The CDR3 sequence is 15 residues long. The CDR3 sequence: CASSLAYSTYNEQFF. The CDR3 DNA follows: TGTGCCAGCAGCTTAGCGTACAGTACCTACAATGAGCAGTTCTTC.

V usage is TRBV19 and J usage is TRBJ1-1; no clear D gene. V was clipped by 4 bases and J by 3 bases, with 9 bases between them. The CDR3 loop spans 13 amino acids. The germline gives CDR1 LNHDA, CDR2 SQIVND (reference sequence). The CDR3 DNA follows: TGTGCCAGTAGTAATAATTTAGACACTGAAGCTTTCTTT. Residues: CASSNNLDTEAFF.

The rearrangement joins TRBV7-3 to TRBJ2-5, with D possibly matching TRBD1 (6 bases). Trimming removed 0 bases from V and 5 bases from J, with 16 bases in between. The CDR3 runs to 16 residues. Germline V gene lookup returns CDR1 SGHTA and CDR2 FQGTGA. Here the CDR3 reads CASSLTSTTTGETQYF. CDR3 in DNA: TGTGCCAGCAGCTTAACGTCAACAACCACAGGGGAGACCCAGTACTTC.

V is TRBV28 and J is TRBJ1-1; D unresolved. The ends were cut back, 2 bases at V and 3 bases at J, with 10 bases in the middle. CDR3 size: 14 residues. The germline V gene encodes CDR1 MDHEN and CDR2 SYDVKM. In DNA form, the CDR3 reads TGTGCCAGCAGTTTACCCTTTAGGGACACTGAAGCTTTCTTT. It is translated as CASSLPFRDTEAFF.

V and J are TRBV20-1 and TRBJ2-5, with D hard to call. Germline loops: CDR1 DFQATT, CDR2 SNEGSKA (reference sequence). V dropped 1 base and J dropped 3 bases, with 3 bases sitting between them. The CDR3 loop spans 11 amino acids. The CDR3 DNA is TGCAGTGCTAGAGTGGAAGAGACCCAGTACTTC. Protein: CSARVEETQYF.

In nucleotides, the CDR3 is TGTGCCAGCGTCGTCCCCGACCCCAGGGGGCAGTTCTTC. It encodes CASVVPDPRGQFF. The chain combines TRBV21-1 with TRBJ2-1; TRBD1, the D gene given by the table, was not confirmed from the DNA. TRBV21-1 represents a pseudogene. The CDR3 length is 13 residues.

This clone was picked up one time. The rearrangement uses TRBV19 and TRBJ1-5; 11 bases fit TRBD1. Germline values: CDR1 LNHDA, CDR2 SQIVND (reference sequence). The CDR3 sequence is 14 residues long. The V gene end was trimmed by 8 bases and the J gene end by 7 bases; junction bases not matched to a gene: 7. The CDR3 DNA reads as TGTGCCAGTTCTACCCGGGACAGGGGGCAGCCCCAGCATTTT. The encoded protein is CASSTRDRGQPQHF.

V usage is TRBV4-2 and J usage is TRBJ2-7, with 8 bases matching TRBD2. The CDR3 length is 15 residues. Looked up from germline, CDR1 is LGHNA and CDR2 is YNFKEQ. Germline trimming cut 5 bases from V and 7 bases from J; bases unmatched to any gene: 13. The CDR3 reads CASSLLSGVVGEQYF. The CDR3 DNA reads as TGTGCCAGCAGCTTACTTAGCGGGGTTGTTGGGGAGCAGTACTTC.

This clone was recorded a few times. The chain carries TRBV19 and TRBJ1-5; 9 positions agree with TRBD1. Germline lookup yields CDR1 LNHDA and CDR2 SQIVND (reference sequence). The CDR3 consists of 14 residues. V gave up 4 bases and J gave up 5 bases; unmatched junction bases: 3. The CDR3, as DNA: TGTGCCAGTAGTAGGGACAGGGATGATCAGCCCCAGCATTTT. Encoded protein: CASSRDRDDQPQHF.

This clone was counted once. V and J are TRBV7-6 and TRBJ2-1; 11 bases map to TRBD2. Trimming at V came to 4 bases and at J to 0 bases, leaving 2 bases not matched to a gene. Germline CDR1 reads SGHVS; CDR2 reads FNYEAQ. This CDR3 is 16 amino acids long. CDR3 loop: CASSSTSGISYNEQFF. In DNA, the CDR3 is TGTGCCAGCAGCTCGACTAGCGGGATCTCCTACAATGAGCAGTTCTTC. The whole variable domain, remainder taken from reference TRBV7-6 and TRBJ2-1, is GAGVSQSPRYKVTKRGQDVALRCDPISGHVSLYWYRQALGQGPEFLTYFNYEAQQDKSGLPNDRFSAERPEGSISTLTIQRTEQRDSAMYRCASSSTSGISYNEQFFGPGTRLTVL.

V usage is TRBV19 and J usage is TRBJ1-2, with a weak D call TRBD1 (6 bases). Looked up from germline, CDR1 is LNHDA and CDR2 is SQIVND (reference sequence). The CDR3 contains 14 residues. V shed 5 bases and J shed 8 bases, with 18 bases lying between them. The CDR3 loop is CASSPPSRGYGYTF. In DNA, the CDR3 is TGTGCCAGTAGTCCTCCGAGCAGGGGTTACGGCTACACCTTC.

The V gene is TRBV4-1, the J gene TRBJ1-1; weak D call: TRBD1 (5 bases). Trimming pared 2 bases from V and 2 bases from J, leaving 18 bases between. CDR1 and CDR2 from the germline V gene are MGHRA and YSYEKL. This CDR3 has 17 amino acids. CDR3 in DNA: TGCGCCAGCAGCCAAACAGGTTCATGGACACCAAACACTGAAGCTTTCTTT. It codes for CASSQTGSWTPNTEAFF.

The chain employs TRBV6-1 and TRBJ2-1, with no clear D. Germline V gene data show CDR1 as MNHNS and CDR2 as SASEGT. Trimming left V 2 bases short and J 0 bases short, with 8 bases between. The CDR3 length is 15 residues. Here the CDR3 DNA reads TGTGCCAGCAGTGAAAACAGTTACTCCTACAATGAGCAGTTCTTC. It is translated as CASSENSYSYNEQFF.

The chain is built from TRBV6-5 and TRBJ1-2, with 8 positions matching TRBD1. V lost 4 bases to trimming and J lost 4 bases; unmatched junction nucleotides: 5. The CDR3 is 14 residues long. Germline-derived CDR1 and CDR2 are MNHEY and SVGAGI. The CDR3 spells CASSSQGGGYGYTF. The CDR3 bases are TGTGCCAGCAGTTCACAGGGGGGGGGCTATGGCTACACCTTC.

The CDR3 bases are TGTGCCAGCAGCTTAGACGCTGGAGGGGCAAGAGGGGCCCACGAGCAGTACTTC. It specifies CASSLDAGGARGAHEQYF. The V gene is TRBV11-2, the J gene TRBJ2-7, with D perhaps TRBD2 (6 bases). The length of the CDR3 is 18 residues. The germline V gene has CDR1 SGHAT and CDR2 FQNNGV. Trimming pared 0 bases from V and 5 bases from J, leaving 23 bases between. The complete variable domain, with remaining parts taken from reference TRBV11-2 and TRBJ2-7, reads EAGVAQSPRYKIIEKRQSVAFWCNPISGHATLYWYQQILGQGPKLLIQFQNNGVVDDSQLPKDRFSAERLKGVDSTLKIQPAKLEDSAVYLCASSLDAGGARGAHEQYFGPGTRLTVT.